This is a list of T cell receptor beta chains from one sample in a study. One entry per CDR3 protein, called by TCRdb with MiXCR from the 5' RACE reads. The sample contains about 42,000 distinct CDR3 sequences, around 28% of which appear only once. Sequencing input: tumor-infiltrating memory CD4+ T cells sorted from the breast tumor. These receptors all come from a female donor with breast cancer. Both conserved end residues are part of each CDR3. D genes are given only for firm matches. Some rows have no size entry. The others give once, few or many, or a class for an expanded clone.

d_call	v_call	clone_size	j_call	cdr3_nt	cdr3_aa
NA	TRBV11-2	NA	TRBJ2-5	TGTGCCAGCAGCTTATTATGGGCCCAAGAGACCCAGTACTTC	CASSLLWAQETQYF
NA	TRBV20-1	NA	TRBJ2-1	TGCAGTGCTAGGGACGACCACTCCTACAATGAGCAGTTCTTC	CSARDDHSYNEQFF
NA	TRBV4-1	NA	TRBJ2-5	TGCGCCAGCAGCCAAGACGTGACCCAAGAGACCCAGTACTTC	CASSQDVTQETQYF
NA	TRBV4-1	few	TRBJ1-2	TGCGCCAGCAGCCAAGGAGCAGGCCGGTATGGCTACACCTTC	CASSQGAGRYGYTF
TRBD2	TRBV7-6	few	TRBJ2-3	TGTGCCAGCAGCTCGGGACTAGCGGGGGCCACCAATACGCAGTATTTT	CASSSGLAGATNTQYF
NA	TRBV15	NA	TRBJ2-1	TGTGCCACCAGCATCCGCGGGGTATTCGGAGAGCAGTTCTTC	CATSIRGVFGEQFF
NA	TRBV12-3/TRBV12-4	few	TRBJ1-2	TGTGCCAGCAGTCCGCGGAACTATGGCTACACCTTC	CASSPRNYGYTF
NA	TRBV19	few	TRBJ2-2	TGTGCCAGTAGTATACTGGCGGCCACCGGGGAGCTGTTTTTT	CASSILAATGELFF
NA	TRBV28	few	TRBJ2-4	TGTGCCAGCAGTGAGGCCGTCGGGGGGCAGGCCAAAAACATTCAGTACTTC	CASSEAVGGQAKNIQYF
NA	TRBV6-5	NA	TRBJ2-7	TGTGCCAGCAGTTATACGCGGGACAGATACGAGCAGTACTTC	CASSYTRDRYEQYF
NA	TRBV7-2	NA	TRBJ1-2	TGTGCCAGCAGCTTAGGAGGCCAGTGGGGCTATGGCTACACCTTC	CASSLGGQWGYGYTF
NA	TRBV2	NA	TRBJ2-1	TGTGCCGGCAGATCACCTGGGACGAAAGTCTACAATGAGCAGTTCTTC	CAGRSPGTKVYNEQFF
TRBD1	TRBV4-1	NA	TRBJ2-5	TGCGCCAGCAGCCAAGGCCGGGACAGAGGCCGAGAGACCCAGTACTTC	CASSQGRDRGRETQYF
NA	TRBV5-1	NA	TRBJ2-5	TGCGCCAGCAGCTTGGGATGGGGGGCTGAGGAGACCCAGTACTTC	CASSLGWGAEETQYF
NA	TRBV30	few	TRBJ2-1	TGTGCCTGGAGTTCAGCGGAGAACTACAATGAGCAGTTCTTC	CAWSSAENYNEQFF
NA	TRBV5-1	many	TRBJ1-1	TGCGCCAGCATCTTGAGGGAGGGCACTGAAGCTTTCTTT	CASILREGTEAFF
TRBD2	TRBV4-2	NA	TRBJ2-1	TGTGCCAGCAGCCAACTTATTACTAGCGGGAGTGATGAGCAGTTCTTC	CASSQLITSGSDEQFF
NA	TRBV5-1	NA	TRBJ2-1	TGCGCCAGCAGCTTGGGGCAGCTCAATGAGCAGTTCTTC	CASSLGQLNEQFF
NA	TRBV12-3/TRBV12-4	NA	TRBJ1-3	TGTGCCAGCAGCTTGATCTCCGGAAACACCATATATTTT	CASSLISGNTIYF
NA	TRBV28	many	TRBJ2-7	TGTGCCAGCAACCTCCGGATGGGGCCCGAGCAGTACTTC	CASNLRMGPEQYF
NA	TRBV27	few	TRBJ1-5	TGTGCCAGCAGTTCACGGTTGGATAGTCAGCCCCAGCATTTT	CASSSRLDSQPQHF
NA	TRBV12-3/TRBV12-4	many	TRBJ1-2	TGTGCCAGCAGTCAAACGATCGGCTACACCTTC	CASSQTIGYTF
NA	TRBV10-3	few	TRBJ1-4	TGTGCCATCAGCGCCGGGGGAACTAATGAAAAACTGTTTTTT	CAISAGGTNEKLFF
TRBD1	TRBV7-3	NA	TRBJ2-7	TGTGCCAGCAGCTCGGGACAGGGGAACGAGCAGTACTTC	CASSSGQGNEQYF
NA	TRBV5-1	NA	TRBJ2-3	TGCGCCAGCATGGATTCCGGGGATACGCAGTATTTT	CASMDSGDTQYF
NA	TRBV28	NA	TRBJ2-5	TGTGCCAGCAGTTTAAGGGTCCGTGGAGAGACCCAGTACTTC	CASSLRVRGETQYF
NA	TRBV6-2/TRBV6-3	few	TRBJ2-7	TGTGCCAGCACCAAAGCAGGCTACGAGCAGTACTTC	CASTKAGYEQYF
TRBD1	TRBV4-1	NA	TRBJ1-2	TGCGCCAGCAGCCTGGACAGGGGGAGTAACTATGGCTACACCTTC	CASSLDRGSNYGYTF
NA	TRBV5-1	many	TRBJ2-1	TGCGCCAGCAGTACCCCGGTCGTGGATGAGCAGTTCTTC	CASSTPVVDEQFF
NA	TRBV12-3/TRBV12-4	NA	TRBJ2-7	TGTGCCAGCAGTTTAGCTGGGGGCGAGCAGTACTTC	CASSLAGGEQYF
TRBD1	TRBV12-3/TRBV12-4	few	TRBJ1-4	TGTGCCAGCAGTTTACAGCAGGGGGGTGAAAAACTGTTTTTT	CASSLQQGGEKLFF
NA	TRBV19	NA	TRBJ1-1	TGTGCCAGTAGTATTGGGACACCGGGCAGGACTGAAGCTTTCTTT	CASSIGTPGRTEAFF
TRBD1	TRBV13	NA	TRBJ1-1	TGTGCCAGCAGCATCGGACAGGATGAAGCTTTCTTT	CASSIGQDEAFF
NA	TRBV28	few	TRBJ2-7	TGTGCCGCAGGGCAGGGCTACGAGCAGTACTTC	CAAGQGYEQYF
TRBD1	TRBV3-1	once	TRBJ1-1	TGTGCCAGCAGCCTCAGGGGGGAAACTGAAGCTTTCTTT	CASSLRGETEAFF
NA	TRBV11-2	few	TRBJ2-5	TGTGCCAGCAGCCCCTGGGGGGCGGGGGAGACCCAGTACTTC	CASSPWGAGETQYF
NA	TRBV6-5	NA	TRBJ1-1	TGTGCCAGCAGTTACTCCCAGATCACTGAAGCTTTCTTT	CASSYSQITEAFF
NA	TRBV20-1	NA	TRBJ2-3	TGCAGTGCCCCTTCCGAGCTTGTGGCAGATACGCAGTATTTT	CSAPSELVADTQYF
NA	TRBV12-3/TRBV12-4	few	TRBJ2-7	TGTGCCAGCAGTTCGAGCGGGTTCTCTCGCTCCGAGCAGTACTTC	CASSSSGFSRSEQYF
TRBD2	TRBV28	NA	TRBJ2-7	TGTGCCAGCATGGAAGTAGCGGGGGGACGATACGAGCAGTACTTC	CASMEVAGGRYEQYF
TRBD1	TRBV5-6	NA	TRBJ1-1	TGTGCCAGCAGCTGGGGACAGCTGAACACTGAAGCTTTCTTT	CASSWGQLNTEAFF
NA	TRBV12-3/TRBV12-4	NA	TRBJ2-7	TGTGCCAGCAGTTTAAAAGGGGGGTCCGAGCAGTACTTC	CASSLKGGSEQYF
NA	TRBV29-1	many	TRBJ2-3	TGCAGCGTTGAAGTGTCGGGAGATACGCAGTATTTT	CSVEVSGDTQYF
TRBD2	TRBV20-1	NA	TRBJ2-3	TGCAGTGCTGGATTAGCGGGGGGGGCCACAGATACGCAGTATTTT	CSAGLAGGATDTQYF
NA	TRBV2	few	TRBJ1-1	TGTGCCAGCAGGTTGGACACGAACACTGAAGCTTTCTTT	CASRLDTNTEAFF
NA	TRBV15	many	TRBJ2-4	TGTGCCACCAGTGCCGGGACCGCTCGGAACATTCAGTACTTC	CATSAGTARNIQYF